Described below is a single TCR beta chain sequence and its context. The data are from a study of blood T cell repertoires in COVID-19. Across the whole study: The United States, Italy and Spain provided the acute and convalescent COVID-19 samples.

Assay used: immunoSEQ multiplex PCR; TCRdb lists only in-frame clones, some missing. This sample has approximately 250,000 clones; over 80% occur once, and the top ten carry approximately 4%. The CDR3 spans 15 residues. The ends lost 5 bases at V and 5 bases at J; junction bases unmatched: 4. Germline CDR1 reads SGHTA; CDR2 reads FQGNSA. Researchers sorted participants into cohorts using their self-reported clinical history. The V and J genes are TRBV7-2 and TRBJ2-3, with 13 bases aligning to TRBD2. The clonotype comes from a woman aged 30 to 39 with acute COVID-19. Sequencing was done on a sample of PBMCs or T cells enriched from blood (not recorded which). In nucleotides, the CDR3 is TGTGCCAGCAGCGGACTAGCGGGAGAGGTAGATACGCAGTATTTT. Its translation is CASSGLAGEVDTQYF.